The T cell receptor (beta chain) under discussion was sequenced for a study of blood T cell repertoires in COVID-19. The wider study: Samples of COVID-19 (acute and convalescent) were obtained from the United States, Italy and Spain.

Seattle patients were enrolled while actively infected and followed longitudinally. Here immunoSEQ multiplex PCR was the method, and the copy in TCRdb shows in-frame clones only, minus some. The sample carries about 99,000 clones, 81% recorded once. This CDR3 spans 16 amino acids. CDR1 is SQVTM and CDR2 is ANQGSEA in the germline V gene. V was pared by 3 bases and J by 7 bases, with 22 bases between. The genes are TRBV29-1 and TRBJ2-1; D possibly corresponds to TRBD2 (6 bases). The TCR comes from a man older than 75 with COVID-19, enrolled during active disease. The specimen was peripheral blood. The CDR3 DNA is TGCAGCGTTGACCCGAAGGCGGCGGGAAGGACGAATGAGCAGTTCTTC. This translates into CSVDPKAAGRTNEQFF.